This T cell receptor (beta chain) was profiled in a study of human CD8 memory T cell subsets. Preparation of the TCR beta libraries relied on UMI-labeled 5' RACE. TCRdb reanalyzed the 5' RACE reads and collapses them to one entry per CDR3 protein, without DNA. The sample shows some 10,000 distinct CDR3 sequences, and 15% to 25% sits with its ten largest clones. The germline gives CDR1 MDHEN, CDR2 SYDVKM. The CDR3 loop spans 14 amino acids. TPEX cells were exhausted-like CCR7+ PD-1+ TIGIT+ early memory CD8+ T cells. Sequenced sample: CD8+ T cells from PBMCs. The rearrangement uses TRBV28 and TRBJ1-5; the TRBD1 assignment by TCRdb is unverifiable without DNA. The clonotype comes from a human donor in good health. The CDR3 sequence is CASSLDQGRQPQHF.